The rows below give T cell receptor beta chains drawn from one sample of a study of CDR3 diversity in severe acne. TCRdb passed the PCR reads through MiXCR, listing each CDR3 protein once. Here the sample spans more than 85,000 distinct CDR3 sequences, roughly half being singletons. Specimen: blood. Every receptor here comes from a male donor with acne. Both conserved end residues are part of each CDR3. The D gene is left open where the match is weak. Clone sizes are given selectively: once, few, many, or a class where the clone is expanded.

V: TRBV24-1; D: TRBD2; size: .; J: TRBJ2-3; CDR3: CATSDLAAGGPTDTQYF; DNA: TGTGCCACCAGTGATTTGGCAGCGGGAGGGCCGACAGATACGCAGTATTTT
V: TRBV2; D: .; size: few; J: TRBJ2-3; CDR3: CASKPGQGSYNEQYF; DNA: TGTGCCAGCAAGCCGGGGCAGGGTTCCTACAATGAGCAGTATTTT
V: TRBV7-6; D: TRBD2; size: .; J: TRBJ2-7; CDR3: CASSLATSGRIYEQYF; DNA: TGTGCCAGTAGCTTAGCGACTAGCGGGAGAATATACGAGCAGTACTTC
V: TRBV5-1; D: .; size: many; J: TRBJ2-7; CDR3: CASSLAAGSYEQYF; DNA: TGCGCCAGCAGCTTGGCCGCAGGGTCCTACGAGCAGTACTTC
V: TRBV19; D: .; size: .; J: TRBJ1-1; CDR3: CASIGASLLNTEAFF; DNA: TGTGCCAGTATCGGGGCCTCCCTCTTGAACACTGAAGCTTTCTTT
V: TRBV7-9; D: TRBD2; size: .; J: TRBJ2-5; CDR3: CASLLAGEETQYF; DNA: TGTGCCAGCTTGTTAGCGGGAGAAGAGACCCAGTACTTC
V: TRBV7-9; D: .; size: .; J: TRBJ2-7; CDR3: CASSLGLEQYF; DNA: TGTGCCAGCAGCCTGGGTCTCGAGCAGTACTTC
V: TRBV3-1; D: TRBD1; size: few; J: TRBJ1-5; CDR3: CASSQTGRNQPQHF; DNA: TGTGCCAGCAGCCAGACAGGGCGCAATCAGCCCCAGCATTTT
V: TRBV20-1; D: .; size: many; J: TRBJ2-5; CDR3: CSAREAGGGETQYF; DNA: TGCAGTGCTAGAGAGGCCGGGGGAGGAGAGACCCAGTACTTC
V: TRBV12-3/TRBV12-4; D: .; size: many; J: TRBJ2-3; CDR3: CASRGGYITDTQYF; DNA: TGTGCCAGCAGAGGGGGTTACATCACAGATACGCAGTATTTT
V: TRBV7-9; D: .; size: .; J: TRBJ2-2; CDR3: CASSLNPNTGELFF; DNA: TGTGCCAGCAGCTTAAACCCGAACACCGGGGAGCTGTTTTTT
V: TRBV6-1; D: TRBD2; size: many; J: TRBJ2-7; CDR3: CASGERESAYEQYF; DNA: TGTGCCAGCGGTGAGCGGGAGTCAGCCTACGAGCAGTACTTC
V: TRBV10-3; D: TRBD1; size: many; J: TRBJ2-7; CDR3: CAISESFGQGPVGSYEQYF; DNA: TGTGCCATCAGTGAGTCGTTCGGACAGGGGCCGGTGGGCTCCTACGAGCAGTACTTC
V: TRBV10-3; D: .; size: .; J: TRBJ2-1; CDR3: CAISESGPWNEQFF; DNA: TGTGCCATCAGTGAGTCGGGACCGTGGAATGAGCAGTTCTTC
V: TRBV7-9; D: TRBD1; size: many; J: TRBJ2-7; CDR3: CASSSGQGPYEQYF; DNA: TGTGCCAGCAGCTCGGGACAGGGTCCCTACGAGCAGTACTTC
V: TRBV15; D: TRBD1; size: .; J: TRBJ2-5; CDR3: CATSVRQGLETQYF; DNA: TGTGCCACCAGCGTACGACAGGGTTTGGAGACCCAGTACTTC
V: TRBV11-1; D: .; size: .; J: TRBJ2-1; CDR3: CASRDLGLAIYNEQFF; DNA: TGTGCCAGCCGTGACCTCGGGCTAGCGATATACAATGAGCAGTTCTTC
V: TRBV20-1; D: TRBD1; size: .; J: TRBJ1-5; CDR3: CSARGQGARQPQHF; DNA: TGCAGTGCTAGAGGCCAGGGGGCGCGACAGCCCCAGCATTTT
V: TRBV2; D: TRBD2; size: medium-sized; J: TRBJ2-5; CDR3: CASRGREEGTQYF; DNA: TGTGCCAGCAGGGGACGGGAGGAAGGGACCCAGTACTTC
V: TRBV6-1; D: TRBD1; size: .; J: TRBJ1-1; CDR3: CASSRFGTAPYTEAFF; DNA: TGTGCCAGCAGTCGCTTTGGGACAGCCCCTTACACTGAAGCTTTCTTT
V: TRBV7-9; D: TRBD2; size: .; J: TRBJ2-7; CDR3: CASSPTSGSSEQYF; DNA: TGTGCCAGCAGCCCGACTAGCGGGAGCAGCGAGCAGTACTTC
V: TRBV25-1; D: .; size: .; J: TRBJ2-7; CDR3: CASSELQSNYEQYF; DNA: TGTGCCAGCAGTGAACTCCAATCAAACTACGAGCAGTACTTC
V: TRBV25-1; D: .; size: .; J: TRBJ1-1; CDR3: CASSELVDGTEAFF; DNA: TGTGCCAGCAGTGAATTAGTCGATGGCACTGAAGCTTTCTTT
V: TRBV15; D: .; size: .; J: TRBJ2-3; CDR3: CATSSKGGARTDTQYF; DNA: TGTGCCACCAGCAGCAAAGGGGGGGCCCGCACAGATACGCAGTATTTT
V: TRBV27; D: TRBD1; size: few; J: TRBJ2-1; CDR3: CASSQTGDLYNEQFF; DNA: TGTGCCAGCAGCCAGACAGGGGATCTCTACAATGAGCAGTTCTTC
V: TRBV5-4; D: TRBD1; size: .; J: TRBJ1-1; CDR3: CASSSGTGRSAEAFF; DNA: TGTGCCAGCAGCTCGGGGACAGGCAGGAGCGCTGAAGCTTTCTTT
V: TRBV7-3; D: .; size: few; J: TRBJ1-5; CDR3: CASSGRRGQPQHF; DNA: TGTGCCAGCAGCGGTCGACGGGGGCAGCCCCAGCATTTT
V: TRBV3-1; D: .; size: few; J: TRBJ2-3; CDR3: CASSQDFPDTQYF; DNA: TGTGCCAGCAGCCAAGATTTTCCAGATACGCAGTATTTT
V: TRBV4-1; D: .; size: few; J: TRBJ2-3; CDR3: CASQYQYF; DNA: TGCGCCAGCCAGTACCAGTATTTT
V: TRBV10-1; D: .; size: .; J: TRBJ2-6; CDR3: CASSESSTANVLTF; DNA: TGCGCCAGCAGTGAGAGCTCTACGGCCAACGTCCTGACTTTC
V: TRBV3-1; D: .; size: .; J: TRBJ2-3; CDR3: CASSHGGRHTQYF; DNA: TGTGCCAGCAGCCATGGGGGCAGACATACGCAGTATTTT
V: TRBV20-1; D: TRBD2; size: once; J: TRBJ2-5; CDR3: CSARDRTSGRAGQETQYF; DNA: TGCAGTGCTAGAGATCGGACTAGCGGGAGGGCAGGGCAAGAGACCCAGTACTTC
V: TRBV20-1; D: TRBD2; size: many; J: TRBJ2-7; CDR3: CSARAITSGRSGEQYF; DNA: TGCAGTGCTAGGGCTATTACTAGCGGGAGATCGGGTGAGCAGTACTTC
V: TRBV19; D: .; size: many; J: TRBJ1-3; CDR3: CASSIPWRGTGNTIYF; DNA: TGTGCCAGTAGTATCCCATGGAGGGGGACCGGAAACACCATATATTTT
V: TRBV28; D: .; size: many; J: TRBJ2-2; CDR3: CASSKNRVHTGELFF; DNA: TGTGCCAGCAGTAAAAACAGGGTACACACCGGGGAGCTGTTTTTT
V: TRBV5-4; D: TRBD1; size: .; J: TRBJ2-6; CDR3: CASSLGGGDRVVRGANVLTF; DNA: TGTGCCAGCAGCTTAGGGGGGGGGGACAGGGTGGTGAGAGGGGCCAACGTCCTGACTTTC
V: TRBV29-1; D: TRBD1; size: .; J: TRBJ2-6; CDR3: CSVEDRRQGSGANVLTF; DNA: TGCAGCGTTGAAGATCGCCGACAGGGCTCTGGGGCCAACGTCCTGACTTTC
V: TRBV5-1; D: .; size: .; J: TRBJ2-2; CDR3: CASSLIPGELFF; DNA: TGCGCCAGCAGCTTAATTCCAGGGGAGCTGTTTTTT
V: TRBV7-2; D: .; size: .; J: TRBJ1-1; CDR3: CAPGAVRTEAFF; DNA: TGTGCCCCCGGGGCAGTCCGGACTGAAGCTTTCTTT
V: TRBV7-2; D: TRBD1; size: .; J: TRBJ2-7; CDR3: CASSPTGAEQYF; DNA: TGTGCCAGTAGCCCCACAGGGGCCGAGCAGTACTTC
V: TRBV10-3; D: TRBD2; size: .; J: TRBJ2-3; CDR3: CAILAAGGDTQYF; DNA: TGTGCCATTTTAGCGGCGGGAGGGGATACGCAGTATTTT
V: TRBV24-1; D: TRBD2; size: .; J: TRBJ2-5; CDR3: CAASDFLAGGPRQETQYF; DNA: TGTGCCGCCAGTGATTTCCTAGCGGGGGGGCCTAGGCAAGAGACCCAGTACTTC
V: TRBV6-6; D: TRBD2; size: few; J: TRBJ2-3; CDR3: CASSYLSGLAGGGDTQYF; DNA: TGTGCCAGCAGTTATCTTAGCGGACTAGCGGGAGGGGGGGATACGCAGTATTTT
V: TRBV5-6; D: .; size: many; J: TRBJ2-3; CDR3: CASSPGLVSDTQYF; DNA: TGTGCCAGCAGTCCGGGACTCGTCTCAGATACGCAGTATTTT
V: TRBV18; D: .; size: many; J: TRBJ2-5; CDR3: CASSSTQETQYF; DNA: TGTGCCAGCTCAAGCACCCAAGAGACCCAGTACTTC
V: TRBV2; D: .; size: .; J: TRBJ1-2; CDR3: CASLGGLYGYTF; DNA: TGTGCCTCCTTAGGGGGTCTATATGGCTACACCTTC
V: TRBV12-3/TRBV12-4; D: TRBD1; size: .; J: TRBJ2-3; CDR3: CATRTGGDTQYF; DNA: TGTGCCACTAGGACAGGGGGAGATACGCAGTATTTT
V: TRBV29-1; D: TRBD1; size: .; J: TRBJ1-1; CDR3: CSVAPRQGANTEAFF; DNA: TGCAGCGTTGCCCCAAGACAGGGGGCGAACACTGAAGCTTTCTTT